This TCR beta chain was observed in a study of blood T cell repertoires in COVID-19 (TCRdb year 2020). With regard to the full study: Collaborator samples came from the United States, Italy and Spain and covered acute and convalescent phases of COVID-19. The prospective study material was composed of cDNA or gDNA derived from T cells, B-cell-depleted T cells, or PBMCs. The dataset comprised deeply sampled blood TCRbeta repertoires from subjects exposed to, actively infected with, or recovered from COVID-19. The repertoires were made available in a free public database intended to serve as a resource for research on the immune response to SARS-CoV-2. Samples came from the ongoing ImmuneRACE study (first 160 participants) plus 1,254 subjects from 6 global collaborators. The sample metadata nearly always contained a de-identified subject ID, COVID-19 status, age in years and sex. Where HLA class I and class II types were available, the types were taken from metadata supplied by the sample provider, not from assay-based typing. General conclusions and limits of the study: The amount of clinical and demographic metadata varied by source and participant and was provided uncurated.

V is pruned by 7 bases and J by 6 bases, leaving 15 bases of the junction without a gene match. The germline V gene (reference sequence) specifies LNHDA as CDR1 and SQIVND as CDR2. The CDR3 runs 17 amino acids, cysteine and phenylalanine included. Only the CDR3 part of the read is kept: 51 bases, read in frame from the first base. The immunoSEQ Assay, a bias-controlled multiplex PCR, was used to amplify TCRbeta CDR3 regions from genomic DNA. Concerning the study's data processing: Nucleated cell counts per sample were estimated from amplification of reference gene primers within the assay. To quantify the absolute abundance of each unique TCRbeta CDR3 rearrangement, sequence reads were collapsed and filtered. For each sample, productive Simpson clonality was calculated by taking the square root of Simpson's diversity index across productive rearrangements. As stored in TCRdb, this immuneACCESS dataset retains in-frame rearrangements with V and J assigned. A fraction of the clones does not appear; measured against another copy, unresolved V genes explain less than half of the discrepancy, and the remainder lacks a known reason. V and J calls and clone size are as listed in that table; D and trimming were resolved from the DNA. Recorded for this sample are about 250,000 clones; roughly nine tenths of them occurred a single time. Less than 4% of the sample rests with the top ten.

Participants in the prospective study were aged roughly 18 to 100 years, lived in 20 to 30 United States geographic areas, and enrolled through a virtual design. In the prospective study, participants were assigned to cohorts based on the clinical history participants reported in a screening survey and a study questionnaire. In the prospective study, mobile phlebotomists collected whole blood, serum and a nasopharyngeal or oropharyngeal swab from each participant. Additional blood draws and questionnaires over an approximately 2-month period could optionally be provided by prospective study participants. Prospective study blood samples were shipped either frozen or at room temperature before DNA extraction. This clone was observed a few times. Its specific antigen is unknown. Per-base quality was not reported, and no clone a single base away is much larger than it.

This receptor was identified in a woman aged 25 to 45 with acute COVID-19. The sample consisted of PBMCs or T cells enriched from blood (not recorded which). Recombination connected TRBV19 to TRBJ1-5; TRBD1 matches 10 bases in the middle. The encoded CDR3 is CASKPGTGDLVGQPQHF. The DNA sequence is TGTGCCAGTAAACCCGGGACAGGGGATTTAGTGGGTCAGCCCCAGCATTTT.